Listed here are 18 T cell receptor beta chains from one sample, sequenced in a study of post-analysis software for immune sequencing data. Broader study findings: Patients used four to six TRBV segments, including TRBV5-6, TRBV5-1 and TRBV20-1, more often than controls.

Their antigens are not known. Every TCR beta cDNA library bore unique molecular identifiers. TCRdb passed the PCR reads through MiXCR, listing each CDR3 protein once. This table has hundreds of thousands of distinct CDR3 sequences, 44% appearing once. What was sequenced was blood. These receptors were obtained from a girl aged 5 to 17 with multiple sclerosis.

This chain connects TRBV7-2 to TRBJ2-1, with D possibly TRBD2 on 7 matching bases. The germline V gene encodes CDR1 SGHTA and CDR2 FQGNSA. V was pared by 11 bases and J by 2 bases, with 16 bases between. This CDR3 spans 14 amino acids. The CDR3 nucleotides are TGTGCCGGGGGGCGCGGGGGCGCCTACAATGAGCAGTTCTTC. Amino acid sequence: CAGGRGGAYNEQFF.

This clonotype was seen a handful of times. The chain has TRBV27 and TRBJ2-3; 8 nucleotides agree with TRBD2. CDR3 length: 15 residues. CDR1 is MNHEY and CDR2 is SMNVEV in the germline V gene (reference sequence). J was trimmed by 0 bases and V by 8 bases; bases with no gene match: 7. The DNA of the CDR3 is TGTGCCAGCGGCCATAGCGGGGCCAGCACAGATACGCAGTATTTT. This gives the protein CASGHSGASTDTQYF.

J is TRBJ2-1 and V is TRBV2; 7 bases align to TRBD2. CDR1 SNHLY and CDR2 FYNNEI come from the germline V gene. This CDR3 is built from 14 residues. Trimming at V came to 8 bases and at J to 4 bases, leaving 8 bases not matched to a gene. The CDR3 protein is CASGSGALYNEQFF. CDR3 nucleotides: TGTGCCAGCGGGAGCGGGGCATTGTACAATGAGCAGTTCTTC.

The rearrangement uses TRBV20-1 and TRBJ1-6; D possibly corresponds to TRBD1 (5 bases). There are 14 residues in the CDR3. With 1 base removed from V and 8 bases from J, the gap between germline ends came to 12 bases. The germline V gene encodes CDR1 DFQATT and CDR2 SNEGSKA (reference sequence). The CDR3, as DNA: TGCAGTGCTAGAGGAGGGGTTTATCATTCACCCCTCCACTTT. As protein: CSARGGVYHSPLHF.

V usage is TRBV29-1 and J usage is TRBJ2-1; 9 bases line up with TRBD2. V was clipped by 5 bases and J by 9 bases; unmatched bases: 8. Looked up from germline, CDR1 is SQVTM and CDR2 is ANQGSEA. The CDR3 runs to 13 residues. CDR3 sequence (DNA): TGCAGCGTTCGCGGGAGGGGATTGGGTGAGCAGTTCTTC. As protein: CSVRGRGLGEQFF.

This clonotype was counted between two and nine times. The chain has TRBV9 and TRBJ1-2, with TRBD1 matching 7 bases. The CDR3 has 14 amino acids. Germline V CDR1 and CDR2: SGDLS, YYNGEE. V lost 4 bases to trimming and J lost 11 bases; unmatched junction nucleotides: 14. The CDR3 bases are TGTGCCAGCAGCAACCGGGACAGAACGGTGGGGTACACCTTC. Translated: CASSNRDRTVGYTF.

The sample holds a few counts of this clonotype. The rearrangement uses TRBV5-6 and TRBJ2-7; the D gene is possibly TRBD1 (5 bases). V was shortened by 1 base and J by 5 bases, with 10 bases between the two germline ends. The CDR3 runs to 13 residues. Germline CDR1 reads SGHDT; CDR2 reads YYEEEE. The DNA for the CDR3 is TGTGCCAGCAGCTTGCAGGGTTTAGACGAGCAGTACTTC. Its translation is CASSLQGLDEQYF.

In this sample, this clonotype turned up a few times. Compared with germline, one end of the junction differs, possibly owing to a read error. This sequence joins TRBV20-1 and TRBJ2-6, with a possible D match to TRBD2 (5 bases). CDR1 and CDR2 (germline): DFQATT, SNEGSKA (reference sequence). This CDR3 region has 14 residues. The CDR3 is CSARGLSGANVLTF. In DNA form, the CDR3 reads TGCAGCGCTAGAGGGCTCTCTGGGGCCAACGTCCTGACTTTC.

In DNA form, the CDR3 reads TGCAGTGGGATTGGCTACAGAAGCTCCTACAATGAGCAGTTCTTC. It yields the protein CSGIGYRSSYNEQFF. The rearrangement links TRBV20-1 to TRBJ2-1; D unresolved. The CDR3 is made up of 15 amino acids. Trimming left V 7 bases short and J 0 bases short, with 16 bases between. Germline values: CDR1 DFQATT, CDR2 SNEGSKA (reference sequence).

This chain connects TRBV5-1 to TRBJ2-5; D uncertain. The CDR3 loop spans 13 amino acids. CDR1 and CDR2 from the germline V gene are SGHRS and YFSETQ. V was trimmed by 0 bases and J by 5 bases, leaving 8 bases between them. The DNA of the CDR3 is TGCGCCAGCAGCTTGGGCCTTTTTGAGACCCAGTACTTC. Its protein product is CASSLGLFETQYF.

Only a few counts were recorded for this clonotype. V and J are TRBV28 and TRBJ2-4, with 10 nucleotides matching TRBD1. Germline CDR1 MDHEN, CDR2 SYDVKM. V lost 6 bases and J lost 6; bases outside the gene matches: 14. This CDR3 is built from 17 residues. CDR3 sequence: CASRSMSGTGVVNIQYF. The CDR3 DNA follows: TGTGCCAGCAGGTCAATGTCCGGGACAGGGGTGGTAAACATTCAGTACTTC.

V gene TRBV6-1 combines with J gene TRBJ1-1, with 8 bases matching TRBD1. CDR1 is MNHNS and CDR2 is SASEGT in the germline V gene. The CDR3 is 14 amino acids. V gave up 6 bases and J gave up 4 bases; unmatched junction bases: 7. The CDR3 sequence: CASSPGGRSTEAFF. The CDR3 nucleotides are TGTGCCAGCAGCCCAGGGGGCAGGTCCACTGAAGCTTTCTTT.

The chain uses TRBV12-3 or TRBV12-4 and TRBJ2-1; possibly TRBD2 for D (6 bases). V was cut by 3 bases and J by 7 bases, with 13 bases left in between. The CDR3 runs to 14 residues. The CDR3 bases are TGTGCCAGCAGTTTGGGGATGCGGGAAAATGAGCAGTTCTTC. Encoded protein: CASSLGMRENEQFF.

This clonotype showed up just a few times. This sequence joins TRBV12-3 or TRBV12-4 and TRBJ2-1; the D call may be TRBD1 or TRBD2 (6 bases each). The CDR3 spans 13 residues. V was pared by 8 bases and J by 4 bases, with 12 bases between. This CDR3 reads CASQGTSYNEQFF. In nucleotides, the CDR3 is TGTGCCAGCCAGGGGACTTCGTACAATGAGCAGTTCTTC.

The chain couples TRBV10-2 to TRBJ2-1; TRBD2 aligns across 8 bases. The CDR3 totals 15 residues. After removal of 3 bases from V and 4 bases from J, the junction contained 5 bases not matched to a gene. Germline CDR1 and CDR2: WSHSY and SAAADI. The CDR3: CASSDIAGKYNEQFF. In nucleotides, the CDR3 is TGCGCCAGCAGTGACATAGCGGGAAAATACAATGAGCAGTTCTTC.

In regard to this clonotype: The junction departs from germline at one end; a sequencing error may be responsible. This chain uses TRBV5-1 with TRBJ2-6; D might be TRBD2 (5 bases). Germline V gene data show CDR1 as SGHRS and CDR2 as YFSETQ. The length of the CDR3 is 15 residues. The CDR3 DNA reads TGCGCCAACAGCTGGATCGGGGAGGGGGCCAACGTCCTGACTTTC. Translation gives CANSWIGEGANVLTF.

The chain recombines TRBV20-1 with TRBJ2-7, with 11 bases identical to TRBD2. With 6 bases clipped from V and 3 bases from J, the junction kept 4 bases outside the gene matches. The germline V gene has CDR1 DFQATT and CDR2 SNEGSKA (reference sequence). The CDR3 sequence is 13 residues long. The CDR3 DNA sequence: TGCAGTGCGAGACTAGCGGGGTACTACGAGCAGTACTTC. This codes for CSARLAGYYEQYF.

The genes are TRBV6-6 and TRBJ2-7; 7 bases are a match to TRBD1. Trimming removed 7 bases from V and 2 bases from J; junction bases left unmatched: 8. This CDR3 has 14 amino acids. CDR1 and CDR2 from the germline V gene are MNHNY and SVGAGI (reference sequence). In DNA, the CDR3 is TGTGCCAGCATCTCGACAGGGAGAGCCTACGAGCAGTACTTC. Amino acid sequence: CASISTGRAYEQYF.